This T cell receptor (beta chain) stems from a study of control samples from healthy donors and cancer patients. The V end lost 2 bases, the J end lost 0 bases, and 11 bases lay between the germline ends. This CDR3 region has 15 residues. The V gene's germline CDR1 is MGHDK and CDR2 SYGVNS. Produced via immunoSEQ multiplex PCR; TCRdb's table is partial and in-frame only. The sample holds around 43,000 clones, more than 85% seen once. The sequenced sample was blood. The clonotype originates from a woman in her fifties or sixties in good health. J is TRBJ2-7 and V is TRBV25-1, with D perhaps TRBD1 (5 bases). The CDR3 region is CASSEMDINSYEQYF. In DNA, the CDR3 is TGTGCCAGCAGTGAAATGGACATAAACTCCTACGAGCAGTACTTC.